Below are 21 T cell receptor beta chains sequenced from a single sample in a study of cytomegalovirus exposure and HLA in healthy donors. Primers for the PCR totalled 60 Vbeta and 13 Jbeta. Repertoires were generated with immunoSEQ multiplex PCR, while TCRdb's copy carries only in-frame clones and drops some. Counted here are about 130,000 clones, about 70% occurring once; the ten biggest clones make up under 2.5%. Sequencing input: PBMCs. The receptors come from a woman between 40 and 50 years old in good health and CMV-seronegative.

This clone has just a few counts. The chain joins TRBV28 to TRBJ1-1; tentative D call: TRBD1 (5 bases). The V and J ends lost 6 bases and 4 bases respectively, with 12 bases between them. Germline CDR1 and CDR2: MDHEN and SYDVKM. The CDR3 extends over 13 amino acids. The CDR3 loop is CASSLQEFTEAFF. DNA of the CDR3: TGTGCCAGCAGCTTACAGGAATTCACTGAAGCTTTCTTT. The variable domain in full, completed from reference TRBV28 and TRBJ1-1, reads DVKVTQSSRYLVKRTGEKVFLECVQDMDHENMFWYRQDPGLGLRLIYFSYDVKMKEKGDIPEGYSVSREKKERFSLILESASTNQTSMYLCASSLQEFTEAFFGQGTRLTVV.

The J gene is TRBJ1-1, the V gene TRBV19, with unresolved D. V was trimmed by 7 bases and J by 0 bases, leaving 12 bases between them. Germline V gives CDR1 LNHDA, CDR2 SQIVND (reference sequence). CDR3 length: 14 amino acids. The CDR3 coding sequence is TGTGCCAGTACCATCGGTCTCCTGAACACTGAAGCTTTCTTT. Translated: CASTIGLLNTEAFF. Filled out from reference TRBV19 and TRBJ1-1, the complete variable domain reads DGGITQSPKYLFRKEGQNVTLSCEQNLNHDAMYWYRQDPGQGLRLIYYSQIVNDFQKGDIAEGYSVSREKKESFPLTVTSAQKNPTAFYLCASTIGLLNTEAFFGQGTRLTVV.

This chain connects TRBV5-1 to TRBJ2-1, with 8 positions matching TRBD2. The junction had 6 bases not matched to a gene; V was cut back by 5 bases and J by 5 bases. Germline V gene sequence: CDR1 SGHRS, CDR2 YFSETQ. This CDR3 spans 14 amino acids. CDR3 region: CASSGREANNEQFF. DNA for the CDR3: TGCGCCAGCAGTGGGCGGGAGGCCAACAATGAGCAGTTCTTC.

The rearrangement links TRBV28 to TRBJ1-2, with TRBD1 matching over 7 bases. The germline gives CDR1 MDHEN, CDR2 SYDVKM. CDR3 length: 14 residues. The V gene end was trimmed by 4 bases and the J gene end by 8 bases; junction bases not matched to a gene: 10. CDR3 in amino acids: CASSYPRGNRGYTF. CDR3 in DNA: TGTGCCAGCAGTTATCCCAGGGGGAATCGGGGCTACACCTTC.

This chain connects TRBV29-1 to TRBJ2-3; D perhaps matches TRBD1 (6 bases). V lost 5 bases and J lost 4, with 13 bases in between. The CDR3 covers 13 residues. CDR1 and CDR2 from the germline V gene are SQVTM and ANQGSEA. The CDR3 spells CSVKQGAPDTQYF. The CDR3 DNA reads TGCAGCGTTAAACAGGGTGCCCCAGATACGCAGTATTTT.

The J gene is TRBJ2-1, the V gene TRBV28; TRBD2 is a possible D gene (6 bases). Germline assignment: CDR1 MDHEN and CDR2 SYDVKM. The germline V and J ends were trimmed by 1 base and 1 base, with 23 bases remaining between them. The CDR3 runs to 20 residues. CDR3 in DNA: TGTGCCAGCAGTTTATTAAGTAGGCGGGACCTAGTTGGTTCCTACAATGAGCAGTTCTTC. This codes for CASSLLSRRDLVGSYNEQFF.

The CDR3 protein is CASSSADTGELFF. The CDR3 nucleotides read TGCGCCAGCAGCTCCGCAGACACCGGGGAGCTGTTTTTT. The chain carries TRBV5-1 and TRBJ2-2, with unresolved D. CDR1 SGHRS and CDR2 YFSETQ come from the germline V gene. Trimming took 3 bases from V and 3 from J, leaving 6 bases between them. This CDR3 comprises 13 residues.

The J gene is TRBJ1-6, the V gene TRBV7-9, with 9 nucleotides matching TRBD1. The V segment lost 5 bases and the J segment 4 bases; nucleotides outside the gene matches: 3. Germline loops: CDR1 SEHNR, CDR2 FQNEAQ (reference sequence). The CDR3 is 15 residues long. CDR3 nucleotide sequence: TGTGCCAGCAGCCCTGGACAGGGGTATAATTCACCCCTCCACTTT. Its translation is CASSPGQGYNSPLHF.

The rearrangement links TRBV27 to TRBJ1-1; 9 bases match TRBD1. The V segment lost 2 bases and the J segment 9 bases; nucleotides outside the gene matches: 4. CDR1 and CDR2 from the germline V gene are MNHEY and SMNVEV (reference sequence). This CDR3 has 13 amino acids. CDR3 DNA: TGTGCCAGCAGTTTACTCGGACAGGGGAAAGCTTTCTTT. Translating gives CASSLLGQGKAFF.

The V and J genes are TRBV19 and TRBJ2-1; the D is unclear. With 3 bases removed from V and 4 bases from J, the gap between germline ends came to 7 bases. Looked up from germline, CDR1 is LNHDA and CDR2 is SQIVND (reference sequence). There are 13 residues in the CDR3. The CDR3 protein is CASSMSVYNEQFF. DNA for the CDR3: TGTGCCAGTAGTATGAGTGTGTACAATGAGCAGTTCTTC.

This clone has just one count. The chain has TRBV30 and TRBJ1-1, with D perhaps TRBD1 (5 bases). Germline values: CDR1 GTSNPN, CDR2 SVGIG (reference sequence). Trimming removed 0 bases from V and 4 bases from J, with 9 bases in between. The CDR3 is made up of 13 amino acids. The CDR3 bases are TGTGCCTGGAGTGTAGCCGGGGGCACTGAAGCTTTCTTT. Encoded protein: CAWSVAGGTEAFF.

This chain links TRBV27 with TRBJ1-2; D might be TRBD1 (5 bases). The CDR3 spans 16 residues. V was pared by 6 bases and J by 6 bases, with 23 bases between. CDR1 is MNHEY and CDR2 is SMNVEV in the germline V gene (reference sequence). The CDR3 DNA reads TGTGCCAGCAGATCGATCAGGGCCAAAGGTACACATGGCTACACCTTC. Its protein product is CASRSIRAKGTHGYTF.

The chain uses TRBV9 and TRBJ1-2; 11 nucleotides match TRBD1. V lost 0 bases and J lost 3; bases outside the gene matches: 7. The CDR3 is 17 amino acids. Germline V lookup: CDR1 SGDLS, CDR2 YYNGEE. For the CDR3, the DNA is TGTGCCAGCAGCGTAGAGGGGCCGGGACAGGGGGACTATGGCTACACCTTC. Translating gives CASSVEGPGQGDYGYTF.

This clone was counted a few times. The chain uses TRBV11-1 and TRBJ2-3; unclear D gene. V lost 0 bases, J lost 1 base, and 5 bases lay in between. This CDR3 has 14 residues. Germline V gives CDR1 SGHAT, CDR2 FQDESV (reference sequence). The CDR3 reads CASSLATGTDTQYF. The CDR3 DNA sequence: TGTGCCAGCAGCTTAGCTACGGGCACAGATACGCAGTATTTT.

This chain connects TRBV29-1 to TRBJ1-2, with TRBD1 identical over 7 bases. Germline CDR1 reads SQVTM; CDR2 reads ANQGSEA. Losses at the gene ends were 8 bases for V and 6 bases for J; bases not matched to a gene: 12. The CDR3 consists of 13 residues. CDR3 amino acids: CSLRKQGSDGYTF. For the CDR3, the DNA is TGCAGCCTAAGAAAACAGGGGTCTGATGGCTACACCTTC.

The chain uses TRBV30 and TRBJ1-2; 8 nucleotides align to TRBD1. Trimming took 0 bases from V and 7 from J; bases not matched to a gene: 7. The V gene's germline CDR1 is GTSNPN and CDR2 SVGIG (reference sequence). This CDR3 contains 14 residues. The CDR3 sequence is CAWSVGQGAGGYTF. The CDR3 nucleotides read TGTGCCTGGAGTGTGGGGCAGGGGGCTGGTGGCTACACCTTC.

The V and J genes are TRBV19 and TRBJ1-6, with 9 bases that match TRBD1. This CDR3 has 14 residues. The germline V gene encodes CDR1 LNHDA and CDR2 SQIVND (reference sequence). The junction had 2 bases not matched to a gene; V was cut back by 4 bases and J by 7 bases. This chain's CDR3 is CASSTQGANSPLHF. The CDR3 DNA is TGTGCCAGTAGTACACAGGGGGCGAATTCACCCCTCCACTTT. Drawing the rest from reference TRBV19 and TRBJ1-6, the complete variable domain is DGGITQSPKYLFRKEGQNVTLSCEQNLNHDAMYWYRQDPGQGLRLIYYSQIVNDFQKGDIAEGYSVSREKKESFPLTVTSAQKNPTAFYLCASSTQGANSPLHFGNGTRLTVT.

The V call is TRBV28, the J call TRBJ2-5, with TRBD1 matching 9 bases. With V trimmed by 6 bases and J by 2 bases, 7 bases remained unmatched. Germline V gene lookup returns CDR1 MDHEN and CDR2 SYDVKM. The length of the CDR3 is 15 residues. DNA of the CDR3: TGTGCCAGCAGACCTACAGGGGGCGGGCAAGAGACCCAGTACTTC. It yields the protein CASRPTGGGQETQYF.

The chain is built from TRBV6-1 and TRBJ2-2; 8 nucleotides align to TRBD2. CDR1 and CDR2 (germline): MNHNS, SASEGT. The CDR3 runs 14 residues. The CDR3 reads CAGEAGVRTGELFF. In DNA, the CDR3 is TGTGCGGGAGAAGCGGGGGTGAGGACCGGGGAGCTGTTTTTT.

The J gene is TRBJ2-7, the V gene TRBV28, with 9 bases aligning to TRBD1. The CDR3 sequence is 14 residues long. The V and J ends lost 8 bases and 4 bases, in that order; junction bases with no gene match: 9. The germline gives CDR1 MDHEN, CDR2 SYDVKM. The CDR3 DNA reads as TGTGCCAGCTTTCCCGGGACAGGGATGTACGAGCAGTACTTC. It encodes CASFPGTGMYEQYF.

This clone was counted between two and nine times. The chain uses TRBV4-1 and TRBJ1-4; perhaps TRBD1 as D (6 bases). Germline loops: CDR1 MGHRA, CDR2 YSYEKL. V gave up 1 base and J gave up 12 bases, with 12 bases separating them. This CDR3 is 13 amino acids long. CDR3 residues: CASSQVTGQQLFF. The CDR3 DNA follows: TGCGCCAGCAGCCAAGTTACGGGACAACAACTGTTTTTT.